Below, 9 T cell receptor beta chains from the same sample are listed, as sequenced in a study of patients and donors after allogeneic stem cell transplantation. TCRdb reprocessed the RT-PCR reads with MiXCR, giving one entry per CDR3 protein. Among hundreds of thousands of distinct CDR3 sequences listed, under 20% were seen once. The sequencing input was blood, either unsorted or a sorted T cell fraction (not recorded which). The origin of the receptors is a human donor who was either an allogeneic HSCT recipient or a stem cell or donor lymphocyte infusion donor (not recorded which). It is not recorded whose cells these are; they may come from a transplant donor.

The chain has TRBV6-2 or TRBV6-3 and TRBJ2-7; the D call may be TRBD1 or TRBD2 (5 bases each). The length of the CDR3 is 14 residues. Trimming cost V 1 base and J 5 bases, with 12 bases left between them. CDR1 and CDR2 (germline): MNHEY, SVGEGT. The CDR3 here is CASSYWARENEQYF. CDR3 coding DNA: TGTGCCAGCAGTTACTGGGCCAGGGAGAACGAGCAGTACTTC.

Ten or more counts support this clonotype. V and J are TRBV5-1 and TRBJ2-5, with D possibly called TRBD1 or TRBD2 (5 bases each). The V gene's germline CDR1 is SGHRS and CDR2 YFSETQ. The V gene lost 0 bases and the J gene lost 4 bases, with 10 bases spanning the gap. The CDR3 length is 14 residues. The CDR3 sequence is CASSLVAGRETQYF. The DNA of the CDR3 is TGCGCCAGCAGCTTGGTGGCAGGGAGAGAGACCCAGTACTTC.

In its sample, this clonotype was seen a few times. V is TRBV4-1 and J is TRBJ2-7; D is unclear. CDR3 length: 14 amino acids. Germline CDR1 and CDR2: MGHRA and YSYEKL. Trimming cost V 2 bases and J 2 bases, with 10 bases left between them. This chain's CDR3 is CASSQIDKAYEQYF. Written as DNA, the CDR3 is TGCGCCAGCAGCCAAATTGACAAGGCCTACGAGCAGTACTTC.

The chain recombines TRBV4-1 with TRBJ2-7, with D perhaps given as TRBD1 or TRBD2 (5 bases each). The CDR3 covers 14 residues. The V gene's germline CDR1 is MGHRA and CDR2 YSYEKL. Trimming cost V 0 bases and J 5 bases, with 11 bases left between them. CDR3 sequence reads: CASSQDEMGHEQYF. CDR3 bases: TGCGCCAGCAGCCAAGATGAGATGGGACACGAGCAGTACTTC.

V usage is TRBV9 and J usage is TRBJ2-2, with TRBD2 identical over 9 bases. The CDR3 length is 16 residues. The V gene's germline CDR1 is SGDLS and CDR2 YYNGEE. V lost 0 bases, J lost 8 bases, and 8 bases stayed unmatched. CDR3 region: CASSVEPLAGTGELFF. CDR3 DNA: TGTGCCAGCAGCGTAGAACCCCTAGCGGGAACAGGGGAGCTGTTTTTT. Full variable domain (outside the CDR3, taken from reference TRBV9 and TRBJ2-2): DSGVTQTPKHLITATGQRVTLRCSPRSGDLSVYWYQQSLDQGLQFLIQYYNGEERAKGNILERFSAQQFPDLHSELNLSSLELGDSALYFCASSVEPLAGTGELFFGEGSRLTVL.

A few counts support this clonotype. V is TRBV11-2 and J is TRBJ2-5; D is uncertain. Trimming cost V 1 base and J 5 bases, with 14 bases left between them. The CDR3 is 15 amino acids. Germline CDR1 SGHAT, CDR2 FQNNGV. CDR3 bases: TGTGCCAGCAGCTTAGGGGCTAGACCTTGGGAGACCCAGTACTTC. Translation: CASSLGARPWETQYF.

The chain joins TRBV3-1 to TRBJ2-6; D is ambiguous. The CDR3 runs to 16 residues. Germline V gene sequence: CDR1 LGHDT, CDR2 YNNKEL (reference sequence). The ends were cut back, 6 bases at V and 0 bases at J, with 12 bases in the middle. The CDR3, as DNA: TGTGCCAGCAGAGGCGAGGAGACCTCTGGGGCCAACGTCCTGACTTTC. It codes for CASRGEETSGANVLTF. The variable domain in full, with the rest retrieved from reference TRBV3-1 and TRBJ2-6, is DTAVSQTPKYLVTQMGNDKSIKCEQNLGHDTMYWYKQDSKKFLKIMFSYNNKELIINETVPNRFSPKSPDKAHLNLHINSLELGDSAVYFCASRGEETSGANVLTFGAGSRLTVL.

This chain links TRBV30 with TRBJ2-7; 8 nucleotides align to TRBD2. The germline gives CDR1 GTSNPN, CDR2 SVGIG (reference sequence). This CDR3 region has 15 residues. V shed 5 bases and J 1 base; nucleotides not matched to a gene: 10. Here the CDR3 DNA reads TGTGCCTGGTTACGGGGCGGGGGGTTTTCCTACGAGCAGTACTTC. It encodes CAWLRGGGFSYEQYF.

The chain couples TRBV10-3 to TRBJ1-2; D unclear. The CDR3 covers 18 residues. Germline V lookup: CDR1 ENHRY, CDR2 SYGVKD. Trimming stripped 3 bases from V and 4 bases from J, with 24 bases between. The CDR3 DNA follows: TGTGCCATCAGTGACGGACCGACCCGCTTTAGGGCTTCCTATGGCTACACCTTC. This gives the protein CAISDGPTRFRASYGYTF.